These 30 T cell receptor beta chains were sequenced from one sample in a study of radiation and T cells in renal cell carcinoma. Time point reported: blood 2 weeks post-SBRT. Treatment: 15 Gy SBRT to primary tumor, nephrectomy 4 weeks later. Libraries were prepared by immunoSEQ multiplex PCR; TCRdb keeps only in-frame clonotypes and omits some of them. The sample has about 120,000 clones, 81% seen once. The sequenced sample was blood, obtained from a patient whose treatment included radiotherapy and nephrectomy. These receptors came from a man aged 50-60 years with renal cell carcinoma.

In this sample, this clone turned up once. This chain uses TRBV6-1 with TRBJ2-7; no clear D gene. Trimming removed 2 bases from V and 3 bases from J, with 14 bases in between. The germline V gene encodes CDR1 MNHNS and CDR2 SASEGT. The CDR3 is made up of 15 amino acids. CDR3 sequence reads: CASSERIMINYEQYF. The CDR3 DNA reads TGTGCCAGCAGTGAACGTATCATGATCAACTACGAGCAGTACTTC.

This chain uses TRBV9 with TRBJ2-7; 9 bases agree with TRBD1. There are 16 residues in the CDR3. The junction had 10 bases not matched to a gene; V was cut back by 0 bases and J by 6 bases. Germline-derived CDR1 and CDR2 are SGDLS and YYNGEE. The CDR3 DNA is TGTGCCAGCAGCGTAGACCCCGGGACAGGGCCGCGCGAGCAGTACTTC. Translation gives CASSVDPGTGPREQYF.

The chain carries TRBV27 and TRBJ2-5; possibly TRBD1 or TRBD2 for D (5 bases each). From germline, CDR1 is MNHEY and CDR2 SMNVEV (reference sequence). There are 14 residues in the CDR3. Trimming took 5 bases from V and 1 from J, leaving 11 bases between them. The CDR3, as DNA: TGTGCCAGCAGTATATGGGGGTCCCAAGAGACCCAGTACTTC. It yields the protein CASSIWGSQETQYF.

The chain combines TRBV28 with TRBJ2-7; 11 positions match TRBD2. Per the germline V gene, CDR1 is MDHEN and CDR2 is SYDVKM. J was trimmed by 4 bases and V by 6 bases; bases with no gene match: 5. The CDR3 covers 14 residues. Here the CDR3 reads CASSRTSGYYEQYF. CDR3 sequence (DNA): TGTGCCAGCAGCAGGACTAGCGGGTATTACGAGCAGTACTTC.

The V and J genes are TRBV9 and TRBJ2-2; TRBD1 or TRBD2 may be the D gene (5 bases each). Per germline, CDR1 SGDLS and CDR2 YYNGEE. V shed 2 bases and J shed 7 bases, with 12 bases lying between them. The CDR3 loop spans 14 amino acids. The CDR3 spells CASSVGPESGELFF. CDR3 nucleotides: TGTGCCAGCAGCGTGGGACCGGAGAGCGGGGAGCTGTTTTTT.

This clone was detected a few times. The chain combines TRBV28 with TRBJ1-2, with D tentatively TRBD1 (5 bases). The germline V gene has CDR1 MDHEN and CDR2 SYDVKM. Trimming took 5 bases from V and 8 from J, leaving 15 bases between them. The CDR3 extends over 13 amino acids. CDR3 sequence: CASSRPGKGGYTF. The CDR3 nucleotides are TGTGCCAGCAGTAGACCAGGGAAAGGAGGCTACACCTTC.

The chain couples TRBV19 to TRBJ2-1; 12 bases align to TRBD2. V lost 5 bases to trimming and J lost 4 bases; unmatched junction nucleotides: 9. The germline V gene encodes CDR1 LNHDA and CDR2 SQIVND (reference sequence). The length of the CDR3 is 17 residues. CDR3 sequence: CASSLTRLAGEYNEQFF. The CDR3 DNA reads TGTGCCAGTAGTCTCACCCGACTAGCGGGGGAGTACAATGAGCAGTTCTTC.

The rearrangement uses TRBV5-1 and TRBJ1-4; 7 positions match TRBD1. The V and J ends lost 4 bases and 0 bases, in that order; junction bases with no gene match: 3. The CDR3 runs 15 residues. Germline-derived CDR1 and CDR2 are SGHRS and YFSETQ. CDR3 sequence (DNA): TGCGCCAGCAGCGCTACAGGGGCAACTAATGAAAAACTGTTTTTT. It codes for CASSATGATNEKLFF.

This clone was seen only a few times. The rearrangement joins TRBV19 to TRBJ1-1; 7 bases are shared with TRBD1. This CDR3 has 13 residues. Germline CDR1 LNHDA, CDR2 SQIVND (reference sequence). The trim removed 9 bases at V and 0 bases at J, leaving 4 bases unmatched. DNA of the CDR3: TGTGCCAGCCGGGACAGCTTGAACACTGAAGCTTTCTTT. Its protein is CASRDSLNTEAFF.

The chain couples TRBV5-1 to TRBJ2-3; D is possibly TRBD1 or TRBD2 (5 bases each). Trimming left V 4 bases short and J 0 bases short, with 12 bases between. Germline V gene lookup returns CDR1 SGHRS and CDR2 YFSETQ. This CDR3 region has 15 residues. Here the CDR3 reads CASSGGGPSTDTQYF. DNA of the CDR3: TGCGCCAGCAGCGGGGGTGGACCTAGCACAGATACGCAGTATTTT.

The V call is TRBV18, the J call TRBJ2-7; the match to TRBD1 covers 11 bases. The CDR3 spans 13 residues. Germline CDR1 and CDR2: KGHSH and LQKENI. With 6 bases clipped from V and 5 bases from J, the junction kept 3 bases outside the gene matches. The CDR3 bases are TGTGCCAGCTCCCGGACAGGGGGCCACGAGCAGTACTTC. Translating gives CASSRTGGHEQYF.

The chain uses TRBV7-2 and TRBJ1-1; weak D call: TRBD1 (5 bases). Germline V lookup: CDR1 SGHTA, CDR2 FQGNSA. The CDR3 spans 14 residues. Trimming shortened V by 3 bases and J by 6 bases, and 14 bases separated the two germline ends. The CDR3 loop reads CASSFDGGQPEAFF. CDR3 coding DNA: TGTGCCAGCAGCTTTGACGGGGGTCAACCTGAAGCTTTCTTT.

V and J are TRBV4-1 and TRBJ1-2; D gene ambiguous. The CDR3 is 13 residues long. Trimming removed 1 base from V and 3 bases from J, with 6 bases in between. The V gene's germline CDR1 is MGHRA and CDR2 YSYEKL. The CDR3 nucleotides are TGCGCCAGCAGCCAAGCGACCTACTATGGCTACACCTTC. This gives the protein CASSQATYYGYTF.

The chain employs TRBV11-3 and TRBJ2-2, with 7 bases matching TRBD1. This CDR3 is 14 amino acids long. J was trimmed by 2 bases and V by 5 bases; bases with no gene match: 2. The germline CDR1 and CDR2 sequences are SGHNT and YENEEA. CDR3 loop: CASSRDRNTGELFF. The CDR3, as DNA: TGTGCCAGCAGCCGGGACAGAAACACCGGGGAGCTGTTTTTT.

As to this clone: An end of the junction differs from the germline gene, which may be a read error. This chain joins TRBV7-7 and TRBJ2-5, with 11 bases lining up with TRBD1. The CDR3 has 16 amino acids. Germline CDR1 is SSHAT and CDR2 is FNYEAQ (reference sequence). The CDR3 loop reads CASSVSGTGGQETQYF. Here the CDR3 DNA reads TGTGCTAGCAGCGTCTCCGGGACAGGGGGGCAAGAGACCCAGTACTTC.

V usage is TRBV2 and J usage is TRBJ1-4; maybe TRBD1 (6 bases). Trimming took off 7 bases at V and 0 bases at J, with 12 bases between the two ends. CDR1 SNHLY and CDR2 FYNNEI come from the germline V gene. The CDR3 is made up of 15 amino acids. In DNA, the CDR3 is TGTGCCAGCAACTCAGGGGTTGCAACTAATGAAAAACTGTTTTTT. As protein: CASNSGVATNEKLFF.

The chain combines TRBV15 with TRBJ1-1; no clear D gene. V gave up 0 bases and J gave up 1 base, with 9 bases separating them. This CDR3 is built from 15 residues. Germline loops: CDR1 LNHNV, CDR2 YYDKDF (reference sequence). CDR3 region: CATSRDPGGNTEAFF. In DNA, the CDR3 is TGTGCCACCAGCAGAGACCCAGGCGGGAACACTGAAGCTTTCTTT.

This clone was recorded only once. V and J are TRBV7-9 and TRBJ1-2; no clear D gene. V shed 5 bases and J shed 1 base, with 14 bases lying between them. This CDR3 has 15 residues. Germline assignment: CDR1 SEHNR and CDR2 FQNEAQ (reference sequence). The DNA of the CDR3 is TGTGCCAGCAGCCTAGGTGGGGATAGTAACTATGGCTACACCTTC. Residues: CASSLGGDSNYGYTF.

This chain links TRBV30 with TRBJ1-2; no clear D. Germline values: CDR1 GTSNPN, CDR2 SVGIG (reference sequence). The CDR3 is made up of 13 amino acids. Trimming left V 3 bases short and J 3 bases short, with 11 bases between. CDR3 amino acids: CAWRSTTHYGYTF. CDR3 sequence (DNA): TGTGCCTGGAGATCCACTACCCACTATGGCTACACCTTC.

The V call is TRBV6-1, the J call TRBJ1-5, with D unclear. The CDR3 extends over 13 amino acids. Germline lookup yields CDR1 MNHNS and CDR2 SASEGT. V lost 5 bases, J lost 2 bases, and 7 bases lay in between. The CDR3 loop is CASSLTRNQPQHF. DNA for the CDR3: TGTGCCAGCAGTTTGACCCGCAATCAGCCCCAGCATTTT.

This sequence joins TRBV9 and TRBJ2-2; no clear D gene. CDR3 length: 14 amino acids. Germline V gene data show CDR1 as SGDLS and CDR2 as YYNGEE. Trimming took 0 bases from V and 4 from J, leaving 7 bases between them. The CDR3 nucleotides read TGTGCCAGCAGCGTAGGGAGATTCACCGGGGAGCTGTTTTTT. Translated, it gives CASSVGRFTGELFF.

This chain links TRBV19 with TRBJ1-1, with unresolved D. Trimming removed 9 bases from V and 3 bases from J, with 8 bases in between. The CDR3 is made up of 11 amino acids. CDR1 and CDR2 from the germline V gene are LNHDA and SQIVND (reference sequence). CDR3 DNA: TGTGCCAGCTTTGGGGACACTGAAGCTTTCTTT. Protein product: CASFGDTEAFF.

V and J are TRBV10-3 and TRBJ1-1; 9 nucleotides align to TRBD1. CDR1 and CDR2 (germline): ENHRY, SYGVKD. Trimming cost V 6 bases and J 5 bases; bases outside gene matches: 10. The length of the CDR3 is 15 residues. The CDR3 sequence: CAIRRQGGGKTEAFF. The CDR3 DNA is TGTGCCATCAGGAGACAGGGGGGTGGGAAAACTGAAGCTTTCTTT.

The rearrangement links TRBV2 to TRBJ2-1, with TRBD1 identical over 9 bases. Germline CDR1 reads SNHLY; CDR2 reads FYNNEI. CDR3 length equals 16 residues. With V trimmed by 2 bases and J by 5 bases, 7 bases remained unmatched. The DNA of the CDR3 is TGTGCCAGCAGTGAATTCTGGGACAGGGATAACAATGAGCAGTTCTTC. Translated, it gives CASSEFWDRDNNEQFF.

The gene calls are TRBV6-1 and TRBJ2-5; tentative D call: TRBD1 (6 bases). Deletions cut 2 bases from V and 1 base from J, with 11 bases between. The germline gives CDR1 MNHNS, CDR2 SASEGT. The CDR3 spans 15 residues. The CDR3 sequence is CASSENRAPQETQYF. DNA of the CDR3: TGTGCCAGCAGTGAAAACAGGGCCCCCCAAGAGACCCAGTACTTC.

The rearrangement uses TRBV4-1 and TRBJ2-1, with 12 bases that match TRBD2. Germline V lookup: CDR1 MGHRA, CDR2 YSYEKL. This CDR3 spans 18 amino acids. The V gene end was trimmed by 3 bases and the J gene end by 6 bases; junction bases not matched to a gene: 12. CDR3 region: CASSQGLAGDGRANEQFF. In nucleotides, the CDR3 is TGCGCCAGCAGCCAGGGACTAGCGGGCGATGGTCGGGCCAATGAGCAGTTCTTC.

The chain joins TRBV5-4 to TRBJ1-6; D remains unclear. CDR1 is SGHNT, CDR2 YYREEE, per germline (reference sequence). The length of the CDR3 is 14 residues. Trimming took off 0 bases at V and 8 bases at J, with 9 bases between the two ends. CDR3 sequence: CASSLVHGDSPLHF. CDR3 nucleotides: TGTGCCAGCAGCTTGGTACACGGTGATTCACCCCTCCACTTT.

The chain uses TRBV9 and TRBJ1-1; D remains unclear. Germline V gene lookup returns CDR1 SGDLS and CDR2 YYNGEE. The ends were cut back, 0 bases at V and 0 bases at J, with 6 bases in the middle. This CDR3 comprises 14 residues. CDR3: CASSVVSMNTEAFF. DNA for the CDR3: TGTGCCAGCAGCGTAGTGAGTATGAACACTGAAGCTTTCTTT.

This clone was seen once. J is TRBJ2-7 and V is TRBV7-6; 8 positions match TRBD2. This CDR3 contains 18 residues. The ends lost 2 bases at V and 1 base at J; junction bases unmatched: 13. Germline V gene lookup returns CDR1 SGHVS and CDR2 FNYEAQ. The CDR3 loop is CASSLRAGAYSRSYEQYF. The CDR3, as DNA: TGTGCCAGCAGCTTACGAGCGGGAGCATACTCGCGATCCTACGAGCAGTACTTC.

The rearrangement joins TRBV19 to TRBJ1-1; no clear D gene. V was pared by 5 bases and J by 4 bases, with 14 bases between. CDR1 and CDR2 (germline): LNHDA, SQIVND (reference sequence). The CDR3 loop spans 14 amino acids. CDR3 DNA: TGTGCCAGTAGTCTGGCGGACCGTGTCACTGAAGCTTTCTTT. It encodes CASSLADRVTEAFF.